The 9 T cell receptor beta chains below come from one sample, sequenced in a study of blood T cell repertoires in COVID-19 (dated by TCRdb to the early 2020s). The library was built by means of the immunoSEQ multiplex PCR assay. In TCRdb, the immuneACCESS table is reduced to in-frame sequences with V and J assigned. These tables do not hold every clone; where another copy was compared, an unresolved V gene accounts for under half, and the others remain unexplained. For this sample there are roughly 220,000 clones; 84% appear just once. In total, the top ten clones hold 1.4% of the sample. Sequenced sample: peripheral blood. These TCRs come from a woman in her 40s who had recovered from COVID-19.

This rearrangement joins TRBV28 to TRBJ1-5; a possible D gene is TRBD1 (5 bases). V lost 6 bases and J 8 bases, leaving 11 bases between the germline ends. Germline V gene sequence: CDR1 MDHEN, CDR2 SYDVKM. This CDR3 has 12 residues. The CDR3 loop is CASSLRGEPQHF. CDR3 in DNA: TGTGCCAGCAGCCTTAGGGGTGAGCCCCAGCATTTT.

The J gene is TRBJ2-2, the V gene TRBV6-5, with D maybe TRBD2 (5 bases). Trimming left V 2 bases short and J 5 bases short, with 12 bases between. The CDR3 contains 15 residues. Germline assignment: CDR1 MNHEY and CDR2 SVGAGI. The chain's CDR3 is CASSYGPGETGELFF. CDR3 DNA sequence: TGTGCCAGCAGTTACGGCCCCGGGGAAACCGGGGAGCTGTTTTTT.

This clone was observed a single time. DNA of the CDR3: TGTGCCAGCAGTCCACTTGAGGGACAGGGGAAGACTGAAGCTTTCTTT. It codes for CASSPLEGQGKTEAFF. The rearrangement links TRBV6-2 or TRBV6-3 to TRBJ1-1; 10 nucleotides match TRBD1. From germline, CDR1 is MNHEY and CDR2 SVGEGT. The CDR3 sequence is 16 residues long. Trimming at V came to 5 bases and at J to 5 bases, leaving 11 bases not matched to a gene.

J is TRBJ2-3 and V is TRBV7-2; D unclear. Germline CDR1 and CDR2: SGHTA and FQGNSA. Deletions cut 3 bases from V and 0 bases from J, with 7 bases between. This CDR3 has 14 amino acids. The CDR3 coding sequence is TGTGCCAGCAGCTTTTACCTAAGCACAGATACGCAGTATTTT. This codes for CASSFYLSTDTQYF.

V gene TRBV6-1 combines with J gene TRBJ1-2; D not certain. From germline, CDR1 is MNHNS and CDR2 SASEGT. Trimming stripped 1 base from V and 2 bases from J, with 11 bases between. CDR3 length: 15 amino acids. CDR3 DNA sequence: TGTGCCAGCAGTGAAGATGCGGTTATGAACTATGGCTACACCTTC. Protein: CASSEDAVMNYGYTF.

The rearrangement links TRBV7-9 to TRBJ1-1; D is unresolved. Trimming cost V 7 bases and J 7 bases, with 13 bases left between them. Looked up from germline, CDR1 is SEHNR and CDR2 is FQNEAQ (reference sequence). CDR3 length equals 12 residues. This CDR3 reads CASTRQEYEAFF. Written as DNA, the CDR3 is TGTGCCAGCACTCGTCAAGAGTATGAAGCTTTCTTT. The complete variable domain, with remaining parts taken from reference TRBV7-9 and TRBJ1-1, reads DTGVSQNPRHKITKRGQNVTFRCDPISEHNRLYWYRQTLGQGPEFLTYFQNEAQLEKSRLLSDRFSAERPKGSFSTLEIQRTEQGDSAMYLCASTRQEYEAFFGQGTRLTVV.

The V and J genes are TRBV6-5 and TRBJ1-1; D gene uncertain. Germline CDR1 reads MNHEY; CDR2 reads SVGAGI. CDR3 length: 13 residues. Trimming pared 7 bases from V and 3 bases from J, leaving 12 bases between. CDR3 DNA: TGTGCCAGCAACCGGGATCGGTACACTGAAGCTTTCTTT. It translates to CASNRDRYTEAFF.

This clone appeared once. This chain joins TRBV19 and TRBJ2-5, with 8 nucleotides matching TRBD1. The CDR3 sequence is 14 residues long. Germline V CDR1 and CDR2: LNHDA, SQIVND (reference sequence). Losses at the gene ends were 5 bases for V and 5 bases for J; bases not matched to a gene: 7. CDR3 sequence (DNA): TGTGCCAGTAGTCCCGACAGGGACAGGGAGACCCAGTACTTC. Protein product: CASSPDRDRETQYF.

The CDR3 DNA follows: TGTGCCACCGCCGCGGACAGGGCGGGATATGGCTACACCTTC. Its protein product is CATAADRAGYGYTF. This chain joins TRBV10-3 and TRBJ1-2, with 8 bases identical to TRBD1. This CDR3 has 14 residues. Trimming cost V 10 bases and J 5 bases; bases outside gene matches: 12. CDR1 and CDR2 (germline): ENHRY, SYGVKD.